This TCR beta chain came from a study of siplizumab effects on memory and regulatory T cells. Trimming took 1 base from V and 3 from J, leaving 10 bases between them. The CDR3 sequence is 14 residues long. Germline V gene sequence: CDR1 SGHDT, CDR2 YYEEEE. TCR templates numbering around 110,000 were assayed per sample. Method: immunoSEQ multiplex PCR; TCRdb's copy keeps in-frame clones and lacks some. Among some 110,000 clones listed, less than 95% were seen once. This clone came up once. Its target is not known. Study-wide points: With siplizumab, Treg-derived clones averaged around 70% of mappable alloreactive CD4+ clones, versus less than 35% in controls.

Sequences were obtained from non-Treg CD4+ T cells sorted from blood. V usage is TRBV5-6 and J usage is TRBJ1-1; D is uncertain. The TCR was taken from a human donor in good health. The CDR3 loop is CASSLLREDTEAFF. The CDR3 coding sequence is TGTGCCAGCAGCTTGTTGAGAGAGGACACTGAAGCTTTCTTT. The entire variable domain, with the rest obtained from reference TRBV5-6 and TRBJ1-1, is as follows: DAGVTQSPTHLIKTRGQQVTLRCSPKSGHDTVSWYQQALGQGPQFIFQYYEEEERQRGNFPDRFSGHQFPNYSSELNVNALLLGDSALYLCASSLLREDTEAFFGQGTRLTVV.